This is a list of T cell receptor beta chains from one sample in a study of T-cell memory formation after mild COVID-19. TCRdb re-analysed the 5' RACE reads in MiXCR, keeping a single row per CDR3 protein. The data show a few hundred thousand distinct CDR3 sequences, over 7% seen once. Sequencing input: PBMCs or a T cell subset sorted from them (not recorded which). These receptors originate from a man aged 18 to 30 who had mild COVID-19 (a few samples of this study predate the infection). Cell type and time point are not known. Each CDR3 is given with its conserved first and last residue.

CASSAFSGQETQYF	TRBJ2-5	TRBV27
CASTLSGRDRSHLHF	TRBJ1-6	TRBV11-2
CASSLVPLGGGTDTQYF	TRBJ2-3	TRBV5-1
CASSLFSVLGEYTGELFF	TRBJ2-2	TRBV7-2
CASSATGGWEQFF	TRBJ2-1	TRBV3-1
CASSPGPGDYGYTF	TRBJ1-2	TRBV7-6
CSARTQTGRTEAFF	TRBJ1-1	TRBV20-1
CASSQDESGELFF	TRBJ2-2	TRBV11-3
CAWSRTGGEQYF	TRBJ2-7	TRBV30
CASSVDRGRTDTQYF	TRBJ2-3	TRBV5-4
CASSPWLVGSTTDTQYF	TRBJ2-3	TRBV5-8
CASRGQMNTGELFF	TRBJ2-2	TRBV2
CASSWSSGANVLTF	TRBJ2-6	TRBV5-1
CASSISASVSETQYF	TRBJ2-5	TRBV19
CSVYTGGQPQHF	TRBJ1-5	TRBV29-1
CSVETGRDIQYF	TRBJ2-4	TRBV29-1
CASSSLEGMNTEAFF	TRBJ1-1	TRBV12-3/TRBV12-4
CASSSRGQETQYF	TRBJ2-5	TRBV5-5